This T cell receptor (beta chain) was sequenced for a study of post-analysis software for immune sequencing data. Study context: Relapsing-remitting, secondary progressive and progressive-relapsing forms made up the multiple sclerosis disease courses.

Germline trimming cut 6 bases from V and 1 base from J; bases unmatched to any gene: 6. Looked up from germline, CDR1 is SGHRS and CDR2 is YFSETQ. This CDR3 has 14 amino acids. Study observations and caveats: Compared with controls, patients showed significantly lower normalized Chao1 diversity. Five or six TRBV segments were more frequent in patients than controls; TRBV5-6, TRBV5-1 and TRBV20-1 belonged to this group. Same-batch samples co-clustered strongly by F measure.

Every TCR beta cDNA library bore unique molecular identifiers. With roughly 0.95 to 11 million T cells as the source, some 510,000 cDNA molecules resulted. TCRdb reprocessed the PCR reads via MiXCR and lists one record per CDR3 protein. The sample consists of approximately 630,000 distinct CDR3 sequences, 59% of them appearing once. On this clonotype itself: Its antigen is not known.

The chain uses TRBV5-1 and TRBJ2-5; 7 nucleotides align to TRBD1. The sequence derives from a girl aged 2 to 9 with multiple sclerosis. Sequencing input: blood. The CDR3 DNA sequence: TGCGCCAGCACTTCAGGGGACAGCCAAGAGACCCAGTACTTC. It translates to CASTSGDSQETQYF.